This T cell receptor (beta chain) was captured in a study of cytomegalovirus exposure and HLA in healthy donors. Study-wide background: As an earlier analysis found, some 180 million T cells yielded around 110 million unique TCR beta sequences.

Nominal health characterized the donors when sampled, though unrecorded immune exposures were likely. The CDR3 covers 14 residues. V gave up 7 bases and J gave up 1 base, with 11 bases separating them. Germline V gene sequence: CDR1 SGHVS, CDR2 FQNEAQ. PCR used 60 Vbeta primers and 13 Jbeta primers. Using immunoSEQ multiplex PCR, the repertoire was profiled, and TCRdb retains in-frame clones only, with some absent. The repertoire has around 100,000 clones, about 78% of them found once; the top ten carry about 5%. The source of this sequence is a woman younger than 45 in good health and CMV-seropositive. Specimen: PBMCs. The rearrangement links TRBV7-8 to TRBJ1-3, with D unclear. The CDR3 region has the DNA TGTGCCAGCACCCCGATAGAATCTGGAAACACCATATATTTT. Translating it yields CASTPIESGNTIYF. The whole variable domain, filled in from reference TRBV7-8 and TRBJ1-3, reads GAGVSQSPRYKVAKRGQDVALRCDPISGHVSLFWYQQALGQGPEFLTYFQNEAQLDKSGLPSDRFFAERPEGSVSTLKIQRTQQEDSAVYLCASTPIESGNTIYFGEGSWLTVV.